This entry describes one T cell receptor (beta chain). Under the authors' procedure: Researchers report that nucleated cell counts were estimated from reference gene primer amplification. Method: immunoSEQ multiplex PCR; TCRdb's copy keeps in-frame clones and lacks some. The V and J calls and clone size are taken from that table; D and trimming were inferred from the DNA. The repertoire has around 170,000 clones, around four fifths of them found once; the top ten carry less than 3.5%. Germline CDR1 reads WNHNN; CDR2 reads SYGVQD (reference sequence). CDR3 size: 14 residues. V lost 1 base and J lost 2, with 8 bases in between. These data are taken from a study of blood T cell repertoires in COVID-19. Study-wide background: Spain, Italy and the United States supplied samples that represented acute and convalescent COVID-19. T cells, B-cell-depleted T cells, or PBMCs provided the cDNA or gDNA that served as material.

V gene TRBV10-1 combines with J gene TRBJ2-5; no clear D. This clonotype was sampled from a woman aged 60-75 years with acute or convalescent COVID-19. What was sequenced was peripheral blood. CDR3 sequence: CASSELQFQETQYF. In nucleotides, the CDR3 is TGCGCCAGCAGTGAGTTACAGTTTCAAGAGACCCAGTACTTC.